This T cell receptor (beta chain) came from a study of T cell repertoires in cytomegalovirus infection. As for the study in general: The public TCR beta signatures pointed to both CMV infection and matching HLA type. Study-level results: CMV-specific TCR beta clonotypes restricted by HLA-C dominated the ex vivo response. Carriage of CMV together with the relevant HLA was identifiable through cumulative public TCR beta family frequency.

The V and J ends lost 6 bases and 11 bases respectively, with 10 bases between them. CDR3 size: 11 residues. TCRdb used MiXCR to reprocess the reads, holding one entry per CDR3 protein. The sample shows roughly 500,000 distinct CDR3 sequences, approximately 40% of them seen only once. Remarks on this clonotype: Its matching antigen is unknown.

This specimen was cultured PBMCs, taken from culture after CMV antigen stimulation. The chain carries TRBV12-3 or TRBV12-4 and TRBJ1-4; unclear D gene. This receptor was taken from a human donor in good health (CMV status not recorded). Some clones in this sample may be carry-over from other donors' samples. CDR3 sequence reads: CASSRDAKLFF. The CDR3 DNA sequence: TGTGCCAGCAGCCGCGACGCCAAACTGTTTTTT.